The 6 T cell receptor beta chains in this list originate from one sample, sequenced in a study of Graves' ophthalmopathy and Graves' hyperthyroidism. The authors amplified TCR beta CDR3 regions from RNA transcripts. HTBI primers primed a first-round RT-PCR, and a second-round multiplex PCR followed. A single record per CDR3 protein comes from TCRdb applying MiXCR to the multiplex PCR reads. The sample lists about 210,000 distinct CDR3 sequences, roughly 29% seen once, with about 9.1% in the top ten. The specimen sequenced was peripheral blood. Every receptor here comes from a man aged 45 to 65 with Graves' ophthalmopathy.

This clonotype was counted ten times or more. The CDR3 sequence: CASSPGLAGSYEQYF. CDR3 nucleotides: TGTGCCAGCAGCCCTGGACTAGCGGGATCCTACGAGCAGTACTTC. The rearrangement uses TRBV7-2 and TRBJ2-7, with 12 bases identical to TRBD2. The CDR3 has 15 amino acids. The germline V gene has CDR1 SGHTA and CDR2 FQGNSA. Trimming cost V 5 bases and J 1 base; bases outside gene matches: 3.

This clonotype was counted ten times or more. A much more abundant neighbour one base away suggests this may be a read error. The CDR3 carries no conserved terminal phenylalanine or tryptophan, so it likely arises from a read error. This rearrangement joins TRBV7-2 to TRBJ2-5; D might be TRBD1 or TRBD2, each matching 5 bases. CDR1 is SGHTA and CDR2 is FQGNSA in the germline V gene. V lost 6 bases to trimming and J lost 1 base, with 12 bases between them. This CDR3 comprises 14 residues. The CDR3 is CASRLTGTQETQYL. The CDR3 coding sequence is TGTGCCAGCAGACTAACGGGGACCCAAGAGACCCAGTACCTC.

The chain joins TRBV12-5 to TRBJ1-2; possible D gene TRBD1, 6 bases. The germline V gene encodes CDR1 LGHNT and CDR2 FRNRAP. The length of the CDR3 is 13 residues. The germline V and J ends were trimmed by 4 bases and 8 bases, with 14 bases remaining between them. CDR3 in amino acids: CASGSRQAQGYTF. The CDR3 DNA reads as TGTGCTAGTGGTTCCAGACAGGCCCAAGGCTACACCTTC.

This chain links TRBV6-1 with TRBJ2-7; D may be TRBD1 (6 bases). Germline loops: CDR1 MNHNS, CDR2 SASEGT. Trimming removed 2 bases from V and 3 bases from J, with 11 bases in between. The CDR3 runs to 14 residues. Here the CDR3 reads CASSEMGDNYEQYF. The CDR3 nucleotides are TGTGCCAGCAGTGAAATGGGGGACAACTACGAGCAGTACTTC.

This clonotype came up many times. This rearrangement joins TRBV20-1 to TRBJ1-3, with D unresolved. The CDR3 loop spans 14 amino acids. Germline V lookup: CDR1 DFQATT, CDR2 SNEGSKA (reference sequence). The V gene lost 4 bases and the J gene lost 0 bases, with 10 bases spanning the gap. In DNA form, the CDR3 reads TGCAGTGCTATCCCAGGCGACTCTGGAAACACCATATATTTT. The encoded protein is CSAIPGDSGNTIYF.

This clonotype has a count of ten or more. In nucleotides, the CDR3 is TGTGCCAGCACCCTCACTCGGGAGGGCGGGGCCAACGTCCTGACTTTC. This codes for CASTLTREGGANVLTF. The chain links TRBV6-5 to TRBJ2-6; TRBD2 aligns across 8 bases. Germline CDR1 MNHEY, CDR2 SVGAGI. V gave up 7 bases and J gave up 4 bases; unmatched junction bases: 9. The CDR3 sequence is 16 residues long.